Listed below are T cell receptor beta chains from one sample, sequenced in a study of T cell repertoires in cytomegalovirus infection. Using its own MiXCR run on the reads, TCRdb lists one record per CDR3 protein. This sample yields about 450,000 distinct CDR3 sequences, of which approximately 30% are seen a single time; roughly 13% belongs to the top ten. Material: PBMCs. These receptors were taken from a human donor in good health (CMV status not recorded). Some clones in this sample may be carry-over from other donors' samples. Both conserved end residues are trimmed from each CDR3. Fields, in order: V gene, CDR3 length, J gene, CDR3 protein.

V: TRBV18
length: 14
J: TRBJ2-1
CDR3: ASSPASGTGSNEQF

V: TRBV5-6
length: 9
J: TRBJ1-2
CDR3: ASSLGVVYT

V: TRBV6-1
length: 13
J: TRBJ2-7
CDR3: ASSSPTDRPYEQY

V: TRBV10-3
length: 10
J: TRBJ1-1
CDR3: AIRNGQGRAF

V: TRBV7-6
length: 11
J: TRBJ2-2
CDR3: ASSLTTPGELF

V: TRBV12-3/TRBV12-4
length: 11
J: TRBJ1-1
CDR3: ASSSGPGTEAF

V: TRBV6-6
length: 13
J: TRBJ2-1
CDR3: ASSYLAGGPDEQF

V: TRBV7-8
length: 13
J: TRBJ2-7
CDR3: ASSLGGTVTYEQY

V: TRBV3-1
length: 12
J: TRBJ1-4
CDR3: ASSPVGSEEKLF

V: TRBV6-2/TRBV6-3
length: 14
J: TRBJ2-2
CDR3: ASSYSPDRGSGELF

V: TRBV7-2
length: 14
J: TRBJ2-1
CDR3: ASSTRTSGVGYEQF

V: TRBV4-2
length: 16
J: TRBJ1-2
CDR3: ASSQKGNRGSYTYGYT

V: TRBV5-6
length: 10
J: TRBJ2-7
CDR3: ASSSVLDEQY

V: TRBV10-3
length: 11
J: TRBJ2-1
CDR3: AISTGFGNEQF

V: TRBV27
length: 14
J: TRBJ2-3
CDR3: ASSFHRDRGTDTQY

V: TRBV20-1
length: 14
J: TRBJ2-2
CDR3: SARVGGTHRPGELF

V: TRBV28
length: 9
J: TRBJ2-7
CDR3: AGGNSYEQY

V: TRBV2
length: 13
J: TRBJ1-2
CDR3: ASSEKTGNPYGYT

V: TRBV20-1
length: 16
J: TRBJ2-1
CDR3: SARSTSGGTSSYNEQF

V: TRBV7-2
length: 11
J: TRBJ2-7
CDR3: ASGRGLSYEQY

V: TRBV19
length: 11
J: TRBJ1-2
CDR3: ASTKFAYYGYT

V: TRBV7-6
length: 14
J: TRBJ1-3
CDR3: ASSLEGGRERNTIY

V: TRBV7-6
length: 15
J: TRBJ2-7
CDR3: ASSLRTSGVQTNEQY

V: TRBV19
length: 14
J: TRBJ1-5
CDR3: ASSIGGGFSNQPQH

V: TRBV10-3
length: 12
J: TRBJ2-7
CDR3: AISESRGAYEQY

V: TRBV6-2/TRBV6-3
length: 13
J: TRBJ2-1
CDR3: ASTDRGGPYNEQF

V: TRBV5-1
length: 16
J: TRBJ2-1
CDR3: ASSLLLAGASSYNEQF

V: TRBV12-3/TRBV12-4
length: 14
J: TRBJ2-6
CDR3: ASRSRRGSGANVLT

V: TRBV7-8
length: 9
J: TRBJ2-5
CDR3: ASSPRGAQY

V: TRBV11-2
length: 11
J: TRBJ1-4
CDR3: ASTSAFGEKLF

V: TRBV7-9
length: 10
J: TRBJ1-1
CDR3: ASRQANTEAF

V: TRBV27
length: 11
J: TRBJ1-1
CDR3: ASKGQGNTEAF

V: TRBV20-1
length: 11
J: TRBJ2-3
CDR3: SAIGGGGDTQY

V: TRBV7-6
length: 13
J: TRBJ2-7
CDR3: ASSPRRGDSYEQY

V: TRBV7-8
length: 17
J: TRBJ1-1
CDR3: ASSLAPDRGEQGNTEAF

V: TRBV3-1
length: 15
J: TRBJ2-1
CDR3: ASSQGQGRGADNEQF

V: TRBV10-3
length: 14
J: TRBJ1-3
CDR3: AISEPARETGNTIY

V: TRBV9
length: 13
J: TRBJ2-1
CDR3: ASSESGGPRNEQF

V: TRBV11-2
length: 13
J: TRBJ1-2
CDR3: ASQINHRAADGYT

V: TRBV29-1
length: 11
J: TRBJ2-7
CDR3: SVGTGEQYEQY

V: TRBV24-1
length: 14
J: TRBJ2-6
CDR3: ATSDVTGAGANVLT

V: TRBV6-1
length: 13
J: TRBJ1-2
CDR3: ASTQGAGGSYGYT

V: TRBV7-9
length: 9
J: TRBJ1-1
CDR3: ASCRDTEAF

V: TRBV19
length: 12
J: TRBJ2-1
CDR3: ASSISFANNEQF

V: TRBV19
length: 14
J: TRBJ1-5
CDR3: ATTRSDRYSNQPQH

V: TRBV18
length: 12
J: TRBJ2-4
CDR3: ASSRPDTKNIQY

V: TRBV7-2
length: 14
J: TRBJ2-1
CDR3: ASSRRAGISYNEQF

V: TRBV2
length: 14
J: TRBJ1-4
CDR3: ASKGTETVPNEKLF

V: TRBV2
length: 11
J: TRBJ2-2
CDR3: ASSGANTGDLF

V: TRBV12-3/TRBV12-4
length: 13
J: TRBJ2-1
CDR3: ASSLVGTVLNEQF

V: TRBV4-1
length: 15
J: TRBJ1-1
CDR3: ASSQAETGVMNTEAF

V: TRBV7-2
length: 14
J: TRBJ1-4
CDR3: ASSLGADRGHEKLF

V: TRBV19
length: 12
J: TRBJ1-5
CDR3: ATKTGNNNQPQH